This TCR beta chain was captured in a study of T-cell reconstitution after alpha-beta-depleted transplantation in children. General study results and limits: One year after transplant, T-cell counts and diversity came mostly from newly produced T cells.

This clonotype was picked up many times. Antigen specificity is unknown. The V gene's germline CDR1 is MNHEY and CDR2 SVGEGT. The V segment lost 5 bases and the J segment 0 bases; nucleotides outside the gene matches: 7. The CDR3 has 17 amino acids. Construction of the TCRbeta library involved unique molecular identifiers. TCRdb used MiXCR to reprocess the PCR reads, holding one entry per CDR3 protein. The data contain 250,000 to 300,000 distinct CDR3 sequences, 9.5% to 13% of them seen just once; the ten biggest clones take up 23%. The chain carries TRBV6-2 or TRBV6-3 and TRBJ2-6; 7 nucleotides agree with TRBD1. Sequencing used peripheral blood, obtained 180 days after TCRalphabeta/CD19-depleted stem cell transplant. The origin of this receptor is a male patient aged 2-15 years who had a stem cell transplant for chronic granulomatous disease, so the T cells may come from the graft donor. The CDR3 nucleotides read TGTGCCAGCAGTACCCCGGGACAGTTCTCTGGGGCCAACGTCCTGACTTTC. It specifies CASSTPGQFSGANVLTF.